A single TCR beta chain is shown here with its context. Its antigen is currently unknown. This sample is part of a study of cytomegalovirus exposure and HLA in healthy donors. Findings and caveats of the study: A missense DCLRE1C variant was associated with V- and J-gene trimming of TCR beta chains in a later analysis, and an independent cohort replicated the association. Rarity characterized most TCR sequences, yet some public TCRs appeared in many donors.

The CDR3 is made up of 15 amino acids. V shed 8 bases and J 4 bases; nucleotides not matched to a gene: 11. The germline CDR1 and CDR2 sequences are MNHNS and SASEGT. The primer mix had 60 Vbeta and 13 Jbeta primers. Here immunoSEQ multiplex PCR was the method, and the copy in TCRdb shows in-frame clones only, minus some. Of roughly 160,000 clones listed, roughly 80% are singletons. This sequence joins TRBV6-1 and TRBJ1-1; the match to TRBD1 covers 9 bases. The sample was PBMCs. The sequence derives from a man younger than 40 in good health and CMV-seronegative. The CDR3 reads CASLRGDRAGTEAFF. CDR3 bases: TGTGCCAGCCTTCGTGGGGACAGGGCAGGCACTGAAGCTTTCTTT.